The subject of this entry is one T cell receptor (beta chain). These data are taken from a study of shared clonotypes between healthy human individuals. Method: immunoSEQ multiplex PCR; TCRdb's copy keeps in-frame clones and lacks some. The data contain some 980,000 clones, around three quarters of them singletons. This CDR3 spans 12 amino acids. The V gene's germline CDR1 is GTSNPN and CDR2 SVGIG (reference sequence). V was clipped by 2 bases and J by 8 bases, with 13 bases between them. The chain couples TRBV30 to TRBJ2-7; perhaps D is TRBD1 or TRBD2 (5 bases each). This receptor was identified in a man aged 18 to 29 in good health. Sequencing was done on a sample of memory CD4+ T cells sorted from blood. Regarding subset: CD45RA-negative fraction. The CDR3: CAWSPQDWKQYF. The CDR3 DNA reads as TGTGCCTGGAGTCCACAGGACTGGAAGCAGTACTTC.